The clone carrying this T cell receptor (beta chain) has only a few counts. Its antigen is not identified. The TCR beta cDNA libraries carried unique molecular identifiers. The yield from approximately 1 to 10 million T cells was roughly 500,000 cDNA molecules in total. MiXCR, run by TCRdb on the PCR reads, gives a single entry per CDR3 protein. The sample holds approximately 690,000 distinct CDR3 sequences, 55% to 60% seen once. This sample was included in a study of post-analysis software for immune sequencing data. For the study at large: The study covered relapsing-remitting, secondary progressive and progressive-relapsing courses of multiple sclerosis.

The CDR3 totals 15 residues. Per germline, CDR1 MNHEY and CDR2 SVGAGI. The J segment lost 4 bases and the V segment lost 0 bases, leaving 4 bases of the junction unmatched. Overall study results and limits: Those samples that were prepared in the same batch co-clustered strongly by F measure. For normalized Chao1 diversity, multiple sclerosis patients scored significantly lower than controls did. Relative to controls, patients had roughly five TRBV segments at higher frequency, with TRBV5-6, TRBV5-1 and TRBV20-1 among these.

The J gene is TRBJ2-7, the V gene TRBV6-5; 9 bases are shared with TRBD1. This clonotype was obtained from a girl aged 2 to 9 with multiple sclerosis. What was sequenced was blood. The CDR3 is CASSYSGQGSYEQYF. The CDR3 nucleotides are TGTGCCAGCAGTTACTCGGGACAGGGTTCGTACGAGCAGTACTTC.